Listed below are T cell receptor beta chains from one sample, sequenced in a study of T cells in Graves' hyperthyroidism and ophthalmopathy. TCRdb re-called the multiplex PCR reads with MiXCR, one entry per CDR3 protein. The repertoire holds approximately 640,000 distinct CDR3 sequences, with approximately 15% as singletons. The sample was blood. The source is a man in his forties or fifties with Graves' hyperthyroidism. CDR3s include the opening cysteine and the closing phenylalanine or tryptophan. Each record gives: V gene, J gene, D gene, clone size, CDR3 protein, CDR3 DNA. A D gene is named only where the DNA matches it firmly. Not every row has a clone size; where given, it reads once, few, many or a size class.

V: TRBV29-1; J: TRBJ2-1; D: TRBD2; size: many; CDR3: CSVGGASGNRDNEQFF; DNA: TGCAGCGTCGGTGGGGCTAGCGGGAATAGAGACAATGAGCAGTTCTTC
V: TRBV9; J: TRBJ2-2; D: NA; size: NA; CDR3: CASSVGGTLIGELFF; DNA: TGTGCCAGCAGCGTAGGGGGTACGCTCATCGGGGAGCTGTTTTTT
V: TRBV4-1; J: TRBJ1-2; D: NA; size: NA; CDR3: CASSQGTMGYTF; DNA: TGCGCCAGCAGCCAAGGAACTATGGGCTACACCTTC
V: TRBV6-1; J: TRBJ1-5; D: NA; size: NA; CDR3: CASKNGAAEGQPQHF; DNA: TGTGCCAGCAAGAATGGCGCGGCCGAGGGTCAGCCCCAGCATTTT
V: TRBV10-3; J: TRBJ1-1; D: TRBD1; size: many; CDR3: CAISELGGGNTEAFF; DNA: TGTGCCATCAGCGAACTAGGGGGCGGGAACACTGAAGCTTTCTTT
V: TRBV5-1; J: TRBJ1-2; D: TRBD1; size: few; CDR3: CASSPRLTGSSGYTF; DNA: TGCGCCAGCAGCCCGAGGTTGACAGGGAGTAGTGGCTACACCTTC
V: TRBV28; J: TRBJ2-3; D: TRBD2; size: many; CDR3: CASSFSGRAYDTQYF; DNA: TGTGCCAGCAGTTTTAGCGGGAGGGCTTACGATACGCAGTATTTT
V: TRBV18; J: TRBJ1-2; D: TRBD1; size: NA; CDR3: CASSRTGGDGYTF; DNA: TGTGCCAGCTCAAGGACAGGGGGGGATGGCTACACCTTC
V: TRBV11-1; J: TRBJ2-3; D: NA; size: many; CDR3: CASSGDRSTQYF; DNA: TGTGCCAGCAGCGGCGACCGGTCTACGCAGTATTTT
V: TRBV11-2; J: TRBJ2-5; D: NA; size: NA; CDR3: CASSLGPQGIATQYF; DNA: TGTGCCAGCAGCTTAGGTCCCCAGGGTATTGCGACCCAGTACTTC
V: TRBV19; J: TRBJ2-2; D: TRBD2; size: NA; CDR3: CASSITGAGTGELFF; DNA: TGTGCCAGTAGTATTACAGGAGCGGGGACCGGGGAGCTGTTTTTT
V: TRBV7-2; J: TRBJ2-7; D: TRBD2; size: once; CDR3: CASILEGTSGGYEQYF; DNA: TGTGCCAGCATCCTAGAGGGGACTAGCGGAGGATACGAGCAGTACTTC
V: TRBV11-2; J: TRBJ2-1; D: NA; size: NA; CDR3: CASSFTAISSYNEQFF; DNA: TGTGCCAGCAGCTTCACAGCTATCAGCTCCTACAATGAGCAGTTCTTC
V: TRBV19; J: TRBJ2-3; D: NA; size: NA; CDR3: CASSRAQNTDTQYF; DNA: TGTGCCAGTAGTCGGGCCCAGAACACAGATACGCAGTATTTT
V: TRBV29-1; J: TRBJ2-3; D: TRBD2; size: many; CDR3: CSVEAGQREMTDTQYF; DNA: TGCAGCGTTGAAGCTGGGCAGCGGGAGATGACAGATACGCAGTATTTT
V: TRBV9; J: TRBJ2-1; D: TRBD1; size: NA; CDR3: CASSVPATGTGNNEQFF; DNA: TGTGCCAGCAGCGTCCCGGCAACCGGGACAGGGAACAATGAGCAGTTCTTC
V: TRBV28; J: TRBJ2-1; D: NA; size: NA; CDR3: CASSFPGNNYNEQFF; DNA: TGTGCCAGCAGTTTCCCAGGAAATAACTACAATGAGCAGTTCTTC
V: TRBV7-2; J: TRBJ2-4; D: NA; size: NA; CDR3: CASSLEIGSSLAKNIQYF; DNA: TGTGCCAGCAGCTTAGAGATAGGGAGTTCATTGGCCAAAAACATTCAGTACTTC
V: TRBV5-4; J: TRBJ2-1; D: NA; size: few; CDR3: CASSLNTNSYNEQFF; DNA: TGTGCCAGCAGCTTGAACACGAACTCCTACAATGAGCAGTTCTTC
V: TRBV3-1; J: TRBJ2-4; D: NA; size: few; CDR3: CASSQDLNGANIQYF; DNA: TGTGCCAGCAGCCAAGATCTAAATGGGGCAAACATTCAGTACTTC
V: TRBV7-9; J: TRBJ2-7; D: NA; size: NA; CDR3: CAGRPDSTYEQYF; DNA: TGTGCCGGCAGACCTGACAGCACCTACGAGCAGTACTTC
V: TRBV28; J: TRBJ1-2; D: TRBD1; size: many; CDR3: CASSPSGPTGDIYGYTF; DNA: TGTGCCAGCAGTCCTAGTGGGCCGACAGGGGACATCTATGGCTACACCTTC
V: TRBV28; J: TRBJ1-2; D: NA; size: many; CDR3: CASNGQNYGYTF; DNA: TGTGCCAGCAACGGCCAGAACTATGGCTACACCTTC
V: TRBV27; J: TRBJ1-5; D: NA; size: NA; CDR3: CASSLQGFVRGQPQHF; DNA: TGTGCCAGCAGTTTACAGGGGTTCGTACGAGGTCAGCCCCAGCATTTT
V: TRBV6-1; J: TRBJ2-1; D: NA; size: few; CDR3: CASRSRDGNYNEQFF; DNA: TGTGCCAGCAGGTCCCGGGACGGGAATTACAATGAGCAGTTCTTC
V: TRBV30; J: TRBJ1-1; D: TRBD1; size: NA; CDR3: CAWKSGRGSTEAFF; DNA: TGTGCCTGGAAAAGCGGCAGGGGGAGCACTGAAGCTTTCTTT
V: TRBV4-1; J: TRBJ2-7; D: TRBD2; size: NA; CDR3: CASSLAGLAGSLSEQYF; DNA: TGCGCCAGCAGCCTGGCGGGTCTAGCGGGGTCCCTAAGTGAGCAGTACTTC
V: TRBV28; J: TRBJ2-7; D: NA; size: many; CDR3: CASSFRLRGGHEQYF; DNA: TGTGCCAGCAGTTTTAGGCTAAGGGGGGGCCACGAGCAGTACTTC
V: TRBV3-1; J: TRBJ2-5; D: TRBD2; size: many; CDR3: CASSQDSPGLAGVQETQYF; DNA: TGTGCCAGCAGCCAAGATTCCCCGGGACTAGCGGGAGTCCAAGAGACCCAGTACTTC
V: TRBV3-1; J: TRBJ2-7; D: TRBD1; size: many; CDR3: CASSHETGTGSDEQYF; DNA: TGTGCCAGCAGCCACGAGACCGGGACAGGGTCCGACGAGCAGTACTTC
V: TRBV20-1; J: TRBJ1-4; D: NA; size: NA; CDR3: CSARGGGFNEKLFF; DNA: TGCAGTGCTAGAGGAGGAGGGTTTAATGAAAAACTGTTTTTT
V: TRBV9; J: TRBJ2-3; D: NA; size: NA; CDR3: CASSSNQGEGRPDTQYF; DNA: TGTGCCAGCAGCTCCAATCAGGGGGAGGGCCGACCAGATACGCAGTATTTT
V: TRBV6-1; J: TRBJ1-3; D: NA; size: NA; CDR3: CASSPSKGSNGNTIYF; DNA: TGTGCCAGCAGTCCATCGAAGGGGTCTAATGGAAACACCATATATTTT
V: TRBV20-1; J: TRBJ2-5; D: TRBD2; size: NA; CDR3: CSARLAAYKETQYF; DNA: TGCAGTGCTAGACTAGCGGCATATAAAGAGACCCAGTACTTC
V: TRBV2; J: TRBJ2-3; D: NA; size: many; CDR3: CASSGKLTDTQYF; DNA: TGTGCCAGCAGTGGAAAGCTCACAGATACGCAGTATTTT
V: TRBV5-1; J: TRBJ2-3; D: NA; size: NA; CDR3: CASSLERTSTDTQYF; DNA: TGCGCCAGCAGCTTGGAGAGAACTAGCACAGATACGCAGTATTTT
V: TRBV28; J: TRBJ1-1; D: TRBD1; size: many; CDR3: CASSENRGITEAFF; DNA: TGTGCCAGCAGTGAAAACAGGGGAATCACTGAAGCTTTCTTT
V: TRBV6-1; J: TRBJ2-1; D: TRBD2; size: many; CDR3: CASSEPRTGGPLNEQFF; DNA: TGTGCCAGCAGTGAGCCGAGGACGGGAGGGCCACTCAATGAGCAGTTCTTC
V: TRBV24-1; J: TRBJ2-1; D: TRBD2; size: NA; CDR3: CATSDSLADEQFF; DNA: TGTGCCACCAGTGATTCCCTAGCGGATGAGCAGTTCTTC
V: TRBV4-2; J: TRBJ1-4; D: TRBD1; size: NA; CDR3: CASSTDRGDEKLFF; DNA: TGTGCCAGCAGCACGGACAGGGGGGATGAAAAACTGTTTTTT
V: TRBV28; J: TRBJ2-1; D: TRBD2; size: NA; CDR3: CASSTASGVTVNEQFF; DNA: TGTGCCAGCAGTACGGCTAGCGGGGTAACGGTCAATGAGCAGTTCTTC
V: TRBV4-1; J: TRBJ1-1; D: NA; size: NA; CDR3: CASSQGPGLNTEAFF; DNA: TGCGCCAGCAGCCAAGGTCCGGGATTGAACACTGAAGCTTTCTTT
V: TRBV28; J: TRBJ1-4; D: NA; size: many; CDR3: CASSLGPLVTTNEKLFF; DNA: TGTGCCAGCAGTTTAGGTCCCCTGGTAACAACTAATGAAAAACTGTTTTTT
V: TRBV6-2/TRBV6-3; J: TRBJ1-1; D: TRBD1; size: many; CDR3: CASIQRGTGVGTEAFF; DNA: TGTGCCAGCATCCAACGAGGGACAGGGGTGGGCACTGAAGCTTTCTTT
V: TRBV2; J: TRBJ2-2; D: TRBD1; size: many; CDR3: CASTWDREYTGELFF; DNA: TGTGCCAGCACGTGGGACAGGGAGTATACCGGGGAGCTGTTTTTT
V: TRBV5-6; J: TRBJ2-7; D: TRBD1; size: NA; CDR3: CASSSGPGTGDHYEQYF; DNA: TGTGCCAGCAGCTCGGGACCGGGGACAGGGGATCACTACGAGCAGTACTTC
V: TRBV18; J: TRBJ2-7; D: NA; size: many; CDR3: CASSQNQDNEQYF; DNA: TGTGCCAGCTCACAAAATCAGGATAACGAGCAGTACTTC
V: TRBV9; J: TRBJ2-7; D: NA; size: many; CDR3: CASSVYGQTIGEQYF; DNA: TGTGCCAGCAGCGTATACGGACAGACCATAGGCGAGCAGTACTTC
V: TRBV10-3; J: TRBJ2-6; D: NA; size: many; CDR3: CAIREGASGANVLTF; DNA: TGTGCCATCAGGGAGGGGGCTTCTGGGGCCAACGTCCTGACTTTC
V: TRBV14; J: TRBJ1-2; D: NA; size: few; CDR3: CASSQDSRRMAGSYTF; DNA: TGTGCCAGCAGCCAAGATTCTCGACGGATGGCCGGGAGCTACACCTTC
V: TRBV10-1; J: TRBJ2-7; D: NA; size: NA; CDR3: CASSESSGITFGEQYF; DNA: TGCGCCAGCAGTGAGTCGTCGGGAATTACATTTGGGGAGCAGTACTTC
V: TRBV7-9; J: TRBJ2-7; D: NA; size: few; CDR3: CASSLSGPEQYF; DNA: TGTGCCAGCAGCTTATCCGGACCCGAGCAGTACTTC
V: TRBV12-3/TRBV12-4; J: TRBJ1-2; D: TRBD1; size: many; CDR3: CASSQGTGILGYTF; DNA: TGTGCCAGCAGTCAGGGGACAGGGATTCTTGGCTACACCTTC
V: TRBV24-1; J: TRBJ2-5; D: NA; size: many; CDR3: CATSDPRGPPGVFETQYF; DNA: TGTGCCACCAGTGATCCTAGGGGCCCCCCCGGCGTATTCGAGACCCAGTACTTC
V: TRBV12-3/TRBV12-4; J: TRBJ2-5; D: NA; size: many; CDR3: CASSFGDQGQETQYF; DNA: TGTGCCAGCAGTTTCGGTGATCAGGGCCAAGAGACCCAGTACTTC
V: TRBV7-9; J: TRBJ2-7; D: TRBD2; size: few; CDR3: CASSITSSGSFNEQYF; DNA: TGTGCCAGCAGCATAACCTCTAGCGGGAGTTTTAACGAGCAGTACTTC
V: TRBV28; J: TRBJ2-1; D: NA; size: few; CDR3: CASSLSVYLYNEQFF; DNA: TGTGCCAGCAGTTTATCTGTCTACCTCTACAATGAGCAGTTCTTC
V: TRBV19; J: TRBJ1-5; D: TRBD1; size: many; CDR3: CASSIIGDRISNQPQHF; DNA: TGTGCCAGTAGTATAATCGGGGACAGAATTAGCAATCAGCCCCAGCATTTT